The T cell receptor (beta chain) under discussion was sequenced for a study of cytomegalovirus exposure and HLA in healthy donors. Study overall: Samples from HLA-typed donors yielded about 85 million unique TCRs in an early data release. Points from the study as a whole: The study had only CMV serostatus as immune exposure information.

Remarks on this clone: What it binds is unknown.

The PCR employed 60 Vbeta primers together with 13 Jbeta primers. Study processing details: A follow-up analysis tallied 70 million to 80 million unique TCR beta chains, some 9.9 million shared. Measured with immunoSEQ multiplex PCR; TCRdb has only the in-frame clones, and not every one. V and J calls and clone size are those listed in that table; D and trimming were worked out from the DNA. Seen here are approximately 100,000 clones, roughly 80% observed once, and the top ten hold around 5%. CDR1 is SGHDN and CDR2 is FVKESK in the germline V gene. Trimming took 3 bases from V and 1 from J, leaving 14 bases between them. This CDR3 is 16 amino acids long.

J is TRBJ2-3 and V is TRBV14; maybe TRBD2 (5 bases). The sequenced sample consisted of PBMCs. The receptor comes from a female donor in good health and CMV-seropositive. The CDR3 here is CASSHPGGRRTDTQYF. DNA of the CDR3: TGTGCCAGCAGCCACCCCGGCGGGCGGCGCACAGATACGCAGTATTTT.